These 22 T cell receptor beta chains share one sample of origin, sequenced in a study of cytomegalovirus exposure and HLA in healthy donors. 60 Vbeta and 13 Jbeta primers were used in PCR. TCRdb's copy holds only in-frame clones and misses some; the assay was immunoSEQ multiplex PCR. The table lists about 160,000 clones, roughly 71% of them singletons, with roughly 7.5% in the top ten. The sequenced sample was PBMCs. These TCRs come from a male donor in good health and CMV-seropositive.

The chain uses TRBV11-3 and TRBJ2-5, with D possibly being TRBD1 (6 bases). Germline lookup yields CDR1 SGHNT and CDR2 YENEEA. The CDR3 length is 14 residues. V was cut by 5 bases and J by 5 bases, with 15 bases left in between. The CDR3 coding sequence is TGTGCCAGCAGCCCGCGGCAGGGGATCGAGACCCAGTACTTC. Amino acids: CASSPRQGIETQYF.

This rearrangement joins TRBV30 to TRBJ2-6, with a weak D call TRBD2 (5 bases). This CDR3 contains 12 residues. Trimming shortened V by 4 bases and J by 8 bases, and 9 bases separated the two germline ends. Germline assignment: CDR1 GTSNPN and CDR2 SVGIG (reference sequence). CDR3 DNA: TGTGCCTGGACAGGCGGGCCCAACGTCCTGACTTTC. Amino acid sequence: CAWTGGPNVLTF.

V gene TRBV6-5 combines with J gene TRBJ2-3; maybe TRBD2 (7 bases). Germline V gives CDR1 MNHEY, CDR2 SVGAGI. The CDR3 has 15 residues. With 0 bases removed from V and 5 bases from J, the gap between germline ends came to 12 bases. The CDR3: CASSYSGGGGDTQYF. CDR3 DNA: TGTGCCAGCAGTTACTCGGGGGGGGGCGGAGATACGCAGTATTTT.

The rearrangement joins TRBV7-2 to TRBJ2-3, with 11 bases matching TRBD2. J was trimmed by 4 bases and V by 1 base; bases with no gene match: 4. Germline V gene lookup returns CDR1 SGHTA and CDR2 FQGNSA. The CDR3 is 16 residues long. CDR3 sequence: CASSLGSGGAPDTQYF. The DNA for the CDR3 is TGTGCCAGCAGCTTAGGTAGCGGGGGGGCCCCAGATACGCAGTATTTT.

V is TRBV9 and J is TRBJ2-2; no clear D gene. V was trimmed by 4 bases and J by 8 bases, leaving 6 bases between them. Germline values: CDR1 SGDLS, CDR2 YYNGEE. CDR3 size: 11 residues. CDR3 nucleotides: TGTGCCAGCAGCTCCCTAGGGGAGCTGTTTTTT. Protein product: CASSSLGELFF.

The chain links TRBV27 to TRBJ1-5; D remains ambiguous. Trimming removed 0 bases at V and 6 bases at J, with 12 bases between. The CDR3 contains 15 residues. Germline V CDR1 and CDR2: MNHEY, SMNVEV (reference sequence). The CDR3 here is CASSLSAGAGQPQHF. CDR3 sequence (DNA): TGTGCCAGCAGTTTATCGGCAGGTGCGGGTCAGCCCCAGCATTTT.

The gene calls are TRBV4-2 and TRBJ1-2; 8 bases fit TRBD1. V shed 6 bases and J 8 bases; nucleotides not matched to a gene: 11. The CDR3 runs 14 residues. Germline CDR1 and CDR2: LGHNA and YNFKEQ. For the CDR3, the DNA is TGTGCCAGCAGTCTTTCAGGGGGCGCGTTGGGCTACACCTTC. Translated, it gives CASSLSGGALGYTF.

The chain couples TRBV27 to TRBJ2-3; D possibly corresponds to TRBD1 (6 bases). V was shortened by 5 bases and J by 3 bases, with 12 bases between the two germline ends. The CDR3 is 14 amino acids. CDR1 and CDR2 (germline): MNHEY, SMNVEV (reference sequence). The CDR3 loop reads CASSPLRGTDTQYF. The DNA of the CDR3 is TGTGCCAGCAGTCCCCTCAGGGGAACAGATACGCAGTATTTT.

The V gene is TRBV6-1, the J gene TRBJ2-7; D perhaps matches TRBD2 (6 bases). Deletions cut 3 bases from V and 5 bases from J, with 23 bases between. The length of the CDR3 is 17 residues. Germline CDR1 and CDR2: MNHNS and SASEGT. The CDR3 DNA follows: TGTGCCAGCAGTGATAGACGCGCTGTGGGGGGTATCCACGAGCAGTACTTC. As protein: CASSDRRAVGGIHEQYF.

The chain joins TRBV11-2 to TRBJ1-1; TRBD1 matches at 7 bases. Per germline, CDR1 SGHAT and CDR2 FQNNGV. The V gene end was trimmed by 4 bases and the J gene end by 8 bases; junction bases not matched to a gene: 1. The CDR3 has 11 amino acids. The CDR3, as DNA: TGTGCCAGCAGCTCGGGACAGGAAGCTTTCTTT. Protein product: CASSSGQEAFF.

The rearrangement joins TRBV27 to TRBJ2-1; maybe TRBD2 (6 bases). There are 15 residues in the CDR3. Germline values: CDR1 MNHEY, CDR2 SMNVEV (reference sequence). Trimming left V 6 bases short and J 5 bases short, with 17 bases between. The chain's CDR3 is CASRVRDFTHNEQFF. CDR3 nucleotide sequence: TGTGCCAGCAGAGTCCGGGACTTTACTCACAATGAGCAGTTCTTC.

CDR3 in DNA: TGTGCCAGCTCACCGTCAGGGGGGCACACTGAAGCTTTCTTT. Protein product: CASSPSGGHTEAFF. The gene calls are TRBV18 and TRBJ1-1, with 7 bases lining up with TRBD1. The CDR3 consists of 14 residues. After removal of 3 bases from V and 3 bases from J, the junction contained 4 bases not matched to a gene. Germline V gene data show CDR1 as KGHSH and CDR2 as LQKENI.

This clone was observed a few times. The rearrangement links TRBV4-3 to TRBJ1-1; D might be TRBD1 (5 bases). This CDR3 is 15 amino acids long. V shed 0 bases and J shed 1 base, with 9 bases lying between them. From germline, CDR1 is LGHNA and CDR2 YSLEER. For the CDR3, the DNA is TGCGCCAGCAGCCAAGATAAAACAGGGAACACTGAAGCTTTCTTT. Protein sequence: CASSQDKTGNTEAFF.

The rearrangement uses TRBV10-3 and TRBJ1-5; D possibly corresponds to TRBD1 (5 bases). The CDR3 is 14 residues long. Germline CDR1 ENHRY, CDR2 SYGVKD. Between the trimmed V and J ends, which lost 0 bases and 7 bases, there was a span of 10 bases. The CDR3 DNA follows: TGTGCCATCAGTGAGTCTGTAGGGGCACAGCCCCAGCATTTT. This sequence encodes CAISESVGAQPQHF.

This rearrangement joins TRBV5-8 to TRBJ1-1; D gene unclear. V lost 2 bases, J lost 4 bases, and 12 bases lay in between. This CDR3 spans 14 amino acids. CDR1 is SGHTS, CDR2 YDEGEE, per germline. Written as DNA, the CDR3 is TGTGCCAGCAGCTTACTGGGAGGAGGCACTGAAGCTTTCTTT. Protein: CASSLLGGGTEAFF.

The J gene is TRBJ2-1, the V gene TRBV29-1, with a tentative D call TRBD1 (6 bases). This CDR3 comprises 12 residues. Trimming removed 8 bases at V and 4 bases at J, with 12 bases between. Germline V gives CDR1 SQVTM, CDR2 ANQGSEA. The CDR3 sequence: CSTYRDYNEQFF. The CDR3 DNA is TGCAGCACTTACAGGGATTACAATGAGCAGTTCTTC.

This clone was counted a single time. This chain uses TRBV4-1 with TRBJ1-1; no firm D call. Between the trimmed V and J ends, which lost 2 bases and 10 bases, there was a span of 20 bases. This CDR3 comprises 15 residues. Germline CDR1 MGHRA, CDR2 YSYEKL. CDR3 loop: CASSQMRLGSSGAFF. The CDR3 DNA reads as TGCGCCAGCAGCCAAATGCGGCTGGGGAGTTCGGGAGCTTTCTTT.

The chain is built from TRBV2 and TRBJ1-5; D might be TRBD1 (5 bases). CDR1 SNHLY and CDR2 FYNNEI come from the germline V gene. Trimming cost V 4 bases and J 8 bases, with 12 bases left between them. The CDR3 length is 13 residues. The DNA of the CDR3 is TGTGCCAGCAGTGTCGGGGGATTGAAGCCCCAGCATTTT. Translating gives CASSVGGLKPQHF. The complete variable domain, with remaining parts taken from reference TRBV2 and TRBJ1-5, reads EPEVTQTPSHQVTQMGQEVILRCVPISNHLYFYWYRQILGQKVEFLVSFYNNEISEKSEIFDDQFSVERPDGSNFTLKIRSTKLEDSAMYFCASSVGGLKPQHFGDGTRLSIL.

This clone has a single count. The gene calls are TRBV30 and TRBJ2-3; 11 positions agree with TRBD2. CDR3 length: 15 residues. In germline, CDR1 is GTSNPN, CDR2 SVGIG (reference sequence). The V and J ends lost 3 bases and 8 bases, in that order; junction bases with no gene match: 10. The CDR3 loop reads CAWRRRLAGSGTQYF. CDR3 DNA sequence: TGTGCCTGGAGACGAAGACTAGCGGGGAGTGGTACGCAGTATTTT.

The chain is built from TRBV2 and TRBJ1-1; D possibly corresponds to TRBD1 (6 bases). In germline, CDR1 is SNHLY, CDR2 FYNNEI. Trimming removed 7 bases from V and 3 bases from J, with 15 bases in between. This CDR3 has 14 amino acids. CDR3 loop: CASTVQGLHTEAFF. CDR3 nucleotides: TGTGCCAGCACCGTGCAGGGGTTACACACTGAAGCTTTCTTT.

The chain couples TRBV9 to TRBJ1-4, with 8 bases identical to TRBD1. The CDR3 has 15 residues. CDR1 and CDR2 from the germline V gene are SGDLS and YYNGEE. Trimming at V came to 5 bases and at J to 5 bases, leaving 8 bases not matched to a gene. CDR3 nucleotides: TGTGCCAGCAGTACAGGGGGGGGAAAGAATGAAAAACTGTTTTTT. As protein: CASSTGGGKNEKLFF.

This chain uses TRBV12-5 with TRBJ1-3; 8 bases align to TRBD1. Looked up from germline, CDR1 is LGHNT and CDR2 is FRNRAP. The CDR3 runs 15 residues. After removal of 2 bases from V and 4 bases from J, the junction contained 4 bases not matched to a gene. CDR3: CASGLSDRGGNTIYF. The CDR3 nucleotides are TGTGCTAGTGGTTTGTCTGACAGGGGAGGAAACACCATATATTTT.